This T cell receptor (beta chain) was captured in a study of shared clonotypes between healthy human individuals. Study details: The people who gave samples were a couple of women and a few men aged 18 to 49.

The CDR3 sequence is 14 residues long. Germline CDR1 reads MNHEY; CDR2 reads SMNVEV (reference sequence). V dropped 6 bases and J dropped 1; count of bases not matched to a gene: 4. On this clone: What it recognizes is unknown.

CD45RO-negative cells were positively selected for CCR7, leaving out terminally differentiated effector memory CD45RA+ cells. Study conclusions and caveats: A generally larger estimated richness was seen in naive subsets than in memory subsets. Relative to their counterparts shared across all four donors, non-shared clonotypes exhibited diminished generation probabilities.

Assay: immunoSEQ multiplex PCR; the TCRdb copy retains only in-frame clones and omits some. This sample has 1.5 million to 2.5 million clones, with about 94% found just once. This TCR was sampled from a man between 18 and 35 years old in good health. The chain employs TRBV27 and TRBJ2-3; 7 positions agree with TRBD1. Sequences were obtained from naive CD8+ T cells sorted from blood. CDR3 residues: CASRQTGGTDTQYF. In DNA, the CDR3 is TGTGCCAGCAGACAAACAGGGGGCACAGATACGCAGTATTTT.